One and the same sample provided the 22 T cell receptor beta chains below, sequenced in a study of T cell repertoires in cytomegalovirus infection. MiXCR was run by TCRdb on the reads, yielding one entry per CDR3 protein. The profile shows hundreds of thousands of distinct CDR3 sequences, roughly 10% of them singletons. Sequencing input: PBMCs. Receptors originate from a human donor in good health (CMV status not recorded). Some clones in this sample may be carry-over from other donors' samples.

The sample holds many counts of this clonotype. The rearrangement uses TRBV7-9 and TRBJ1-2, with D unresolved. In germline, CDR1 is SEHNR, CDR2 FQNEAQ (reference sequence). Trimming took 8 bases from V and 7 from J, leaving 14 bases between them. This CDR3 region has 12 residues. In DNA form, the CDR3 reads TGTGCCAGCTCGTTGGGCGTCCTTGGCTACACCTTC. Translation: CASSLGVLGYTF.

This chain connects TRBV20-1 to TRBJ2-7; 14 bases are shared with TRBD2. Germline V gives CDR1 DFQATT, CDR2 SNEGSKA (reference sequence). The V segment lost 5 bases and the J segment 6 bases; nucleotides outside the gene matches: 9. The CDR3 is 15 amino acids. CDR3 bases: TGCAGTGCTCCCCCCGGGACTAGCGGGAGAAGCGAGCAGTACTTC. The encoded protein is CSAPPGTSGRSEQYF.

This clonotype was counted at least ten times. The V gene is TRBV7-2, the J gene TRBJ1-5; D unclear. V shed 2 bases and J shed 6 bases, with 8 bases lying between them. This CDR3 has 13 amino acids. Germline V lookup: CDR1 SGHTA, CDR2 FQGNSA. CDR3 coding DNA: TGTGCCAGCAGCTTAAAGGGCACTCAGCCCCAGCATTTT. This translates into CASSLKGTQPQHF. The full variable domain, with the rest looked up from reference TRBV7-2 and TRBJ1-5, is GAGVSQSPSNKVTEKGKDVELRCDPISGHTALYWYRQSLGQGLEFLIYFQGNSAPDKSGLPSDRFSAERTGGSVSTLTIQRTQQEDSAVYLCASSLKGTQPQHFGDGTRLSIL.

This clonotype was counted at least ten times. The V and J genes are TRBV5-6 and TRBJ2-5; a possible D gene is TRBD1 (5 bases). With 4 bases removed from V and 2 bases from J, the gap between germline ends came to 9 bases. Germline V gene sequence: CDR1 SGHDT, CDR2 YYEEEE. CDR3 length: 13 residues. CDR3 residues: CASSPDSQETQYF. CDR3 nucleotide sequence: TGTGCCAGCAGCCCCGACAGTCAAGAGACCCAGTACTTC.

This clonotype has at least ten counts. CDR3 coding DNA: TGTGCCAGTAGTATGGCCAGCTATGGCTACACCTTC. It yields the protein CASSMASYGYTF. The chain joins TRBV19 to TRBJ1-2; the D is unclear. This CDR3 contains 12 residues. The V and J ends lost 3 bases and 4 bases respectively, with 6 bases between them. The germline CDR1 and CDR2 sequences are LNHDA and SQIVND (reference sequence).

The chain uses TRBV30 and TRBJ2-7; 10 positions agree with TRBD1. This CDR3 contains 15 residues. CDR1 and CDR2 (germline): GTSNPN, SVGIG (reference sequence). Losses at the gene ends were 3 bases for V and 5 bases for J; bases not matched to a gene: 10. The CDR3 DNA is TGTGCCTGGAGCCTACTGGGACAGGGGACGCACGAGCAGTACTTC. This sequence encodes CAWSLLGQGTHEQYF. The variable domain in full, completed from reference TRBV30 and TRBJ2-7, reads SQTIHQWPATLVQPVGSPLSLECTVEGTSNPNLYWYRQAAGRGLQLLFYSVGIGQISSEVPQNLSASRPQDRQFILSSKKLLLSDSGFYLCAWSLLGQGTHEQYFGPGTRLTVT.

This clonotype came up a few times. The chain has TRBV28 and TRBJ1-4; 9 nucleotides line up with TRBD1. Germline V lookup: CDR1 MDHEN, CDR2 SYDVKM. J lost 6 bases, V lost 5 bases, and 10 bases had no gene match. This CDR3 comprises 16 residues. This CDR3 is CASSHRQGGGDEKLFF. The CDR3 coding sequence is TGTGCCAGCAGTCATCGACAGGGGGGAGGGGATGAAAAACTGTTTTTT.

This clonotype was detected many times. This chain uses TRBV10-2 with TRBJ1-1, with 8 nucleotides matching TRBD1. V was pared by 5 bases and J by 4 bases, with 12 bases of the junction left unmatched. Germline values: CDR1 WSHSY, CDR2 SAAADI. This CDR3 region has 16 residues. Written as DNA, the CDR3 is TGCGCCAGCAGTCCCATAGGACAGGGTAGGAGCACTGAAGCTTTCTTT. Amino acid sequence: CASSPIGQGRSTEAFF.

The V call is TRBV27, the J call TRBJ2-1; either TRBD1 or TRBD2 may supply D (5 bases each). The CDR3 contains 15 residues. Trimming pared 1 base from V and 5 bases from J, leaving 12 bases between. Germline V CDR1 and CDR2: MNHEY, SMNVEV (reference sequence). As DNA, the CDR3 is TGTGCCAGCAGTTTATTGTCGGGGCCGAACAATGAGCAGTTCTTC. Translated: CASSLLSGPNNEQFF.

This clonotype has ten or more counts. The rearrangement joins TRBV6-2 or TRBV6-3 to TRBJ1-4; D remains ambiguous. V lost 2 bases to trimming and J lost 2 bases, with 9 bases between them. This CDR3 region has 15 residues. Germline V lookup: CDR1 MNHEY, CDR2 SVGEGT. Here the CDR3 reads CASSYGGSTNEKLFF. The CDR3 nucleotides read TGTGCCAGCAGTTACGGTGGAAGTACTAATGAAAAACTGTTTTTT.

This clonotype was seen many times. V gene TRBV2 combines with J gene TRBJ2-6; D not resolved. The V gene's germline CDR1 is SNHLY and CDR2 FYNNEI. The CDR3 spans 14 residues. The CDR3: CARNLNSGANVLTF. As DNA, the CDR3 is TGTGCAAGAAACCTCAACTCTGGGGCCAACGTCCTGACTTTC.

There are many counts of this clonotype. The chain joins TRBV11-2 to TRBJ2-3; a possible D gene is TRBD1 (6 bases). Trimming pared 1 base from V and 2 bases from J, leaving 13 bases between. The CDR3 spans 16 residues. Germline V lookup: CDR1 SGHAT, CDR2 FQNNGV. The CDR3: CASSLAQGRVTDTQYF. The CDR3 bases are TGTGCCAGCAGCTTAGCACAGGGTCGGGTCACAGATACGCAGTATTTT.

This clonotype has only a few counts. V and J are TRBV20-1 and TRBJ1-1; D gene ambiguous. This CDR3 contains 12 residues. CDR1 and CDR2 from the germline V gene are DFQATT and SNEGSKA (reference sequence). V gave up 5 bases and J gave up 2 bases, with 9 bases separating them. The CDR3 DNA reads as TGCAGTGCTCCTAGGGAAAACACTGAAGCTTTCTTT. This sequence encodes CSAPRENTEAFF.

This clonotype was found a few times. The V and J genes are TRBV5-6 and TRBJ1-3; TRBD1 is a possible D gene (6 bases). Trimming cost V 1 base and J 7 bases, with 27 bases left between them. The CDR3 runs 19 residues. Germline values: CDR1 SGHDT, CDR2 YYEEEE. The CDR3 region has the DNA TGTGCCAGCAGCTTGAGGGGGAACTGGTATAGGATGTTTGGGAACACCATATATTTT. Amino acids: CASSLRGNWYRMFGNTIYF.

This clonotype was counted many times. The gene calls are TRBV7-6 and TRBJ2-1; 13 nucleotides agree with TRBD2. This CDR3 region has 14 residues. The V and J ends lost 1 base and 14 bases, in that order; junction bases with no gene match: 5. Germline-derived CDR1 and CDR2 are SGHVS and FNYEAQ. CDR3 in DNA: TGTGCCAGCAGCTTAGTACTAGCGGGAGGGCCGGAGTTCTTC. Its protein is CASSLVLAGGPEFF.

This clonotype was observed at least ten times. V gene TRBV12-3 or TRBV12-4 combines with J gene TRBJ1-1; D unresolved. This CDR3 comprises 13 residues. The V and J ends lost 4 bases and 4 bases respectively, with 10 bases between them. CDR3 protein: CASSSTFGTEAFF. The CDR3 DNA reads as TGTGCCAGCAGTTCGACATTTGGCACTGAAGCTTTCTTT.

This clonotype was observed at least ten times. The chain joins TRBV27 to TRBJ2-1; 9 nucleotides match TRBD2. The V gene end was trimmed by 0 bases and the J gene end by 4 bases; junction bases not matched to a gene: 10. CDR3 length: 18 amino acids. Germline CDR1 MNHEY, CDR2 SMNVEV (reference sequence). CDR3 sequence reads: CASSLSGLAGEAYNEQFF. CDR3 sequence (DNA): TGTGCCAGCAGTTTATCGGGCTTAGCGGGAGAGGCATACAATGAGCAGTTCTTC.

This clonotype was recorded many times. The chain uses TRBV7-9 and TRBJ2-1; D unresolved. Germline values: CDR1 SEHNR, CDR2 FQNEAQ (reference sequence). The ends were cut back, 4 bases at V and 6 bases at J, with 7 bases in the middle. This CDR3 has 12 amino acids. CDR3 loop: CASSSTRNEQFF. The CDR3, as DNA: TGTGCCAGCAGCTCCACACGCAATGAGCAGTTCTTC.

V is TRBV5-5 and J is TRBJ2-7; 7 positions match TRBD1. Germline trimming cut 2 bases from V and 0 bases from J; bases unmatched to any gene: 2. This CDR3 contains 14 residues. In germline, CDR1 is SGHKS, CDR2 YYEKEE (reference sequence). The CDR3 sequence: CASSFRGISYEQYF. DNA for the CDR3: TGTGCCAGCAGCTTCAGGGGGATCTCCTACGAGCAGTACTTC.

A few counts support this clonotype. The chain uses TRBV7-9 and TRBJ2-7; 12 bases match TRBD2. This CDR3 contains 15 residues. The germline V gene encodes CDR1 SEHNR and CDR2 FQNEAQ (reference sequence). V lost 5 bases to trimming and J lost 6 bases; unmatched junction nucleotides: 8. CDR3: CASSTTSGGPGEQYF. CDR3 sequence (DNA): TGTGCCAGCAGCACCACTAGCGGGGGGCCAGGCGAGCAGTACTTC. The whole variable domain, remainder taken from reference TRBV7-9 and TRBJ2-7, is DTGVSQNPRHKITKRGQNVTFRCDPISEHNRLYWYRQTLGQGPEFLTYFQNEAQLEKSRLLSDRFSAERPKGSFSTLEIQRTEQGDSAMYLCASSTTSGGPGEQYFGPGTRLTVT.

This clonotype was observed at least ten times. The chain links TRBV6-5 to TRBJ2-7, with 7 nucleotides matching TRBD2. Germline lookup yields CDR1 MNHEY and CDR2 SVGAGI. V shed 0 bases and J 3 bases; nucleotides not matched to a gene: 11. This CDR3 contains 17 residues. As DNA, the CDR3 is TGTGCCAGCAGTTACTCTTTTACGGCTAGCGGCCGCTACGAGCAGTACTTC. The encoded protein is CASSYSFTASGRYEQYF.

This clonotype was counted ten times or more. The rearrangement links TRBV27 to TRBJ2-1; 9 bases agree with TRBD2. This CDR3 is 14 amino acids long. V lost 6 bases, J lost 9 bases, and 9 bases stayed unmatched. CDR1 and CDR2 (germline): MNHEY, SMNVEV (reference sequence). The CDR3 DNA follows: TGTGCCAGCAGCCTCGGCGGGAGGGAATTTGAGCAGTTCTTC. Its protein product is CASSLGGREFEQFF.